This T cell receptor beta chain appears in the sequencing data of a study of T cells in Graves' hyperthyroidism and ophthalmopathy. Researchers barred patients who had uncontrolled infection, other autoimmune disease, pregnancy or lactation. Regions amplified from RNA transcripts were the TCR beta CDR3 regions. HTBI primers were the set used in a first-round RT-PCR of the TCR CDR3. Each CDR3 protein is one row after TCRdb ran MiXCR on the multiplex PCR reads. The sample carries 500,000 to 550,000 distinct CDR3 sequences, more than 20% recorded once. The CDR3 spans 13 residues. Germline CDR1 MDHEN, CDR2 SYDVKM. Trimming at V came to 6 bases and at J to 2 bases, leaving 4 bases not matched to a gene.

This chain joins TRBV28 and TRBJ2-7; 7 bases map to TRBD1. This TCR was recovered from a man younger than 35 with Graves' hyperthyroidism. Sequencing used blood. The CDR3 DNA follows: TGTGCCAGCAGGGCGACAGGGACCTACGAGCAGTACTTC. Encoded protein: CASRATGTYEQYF.